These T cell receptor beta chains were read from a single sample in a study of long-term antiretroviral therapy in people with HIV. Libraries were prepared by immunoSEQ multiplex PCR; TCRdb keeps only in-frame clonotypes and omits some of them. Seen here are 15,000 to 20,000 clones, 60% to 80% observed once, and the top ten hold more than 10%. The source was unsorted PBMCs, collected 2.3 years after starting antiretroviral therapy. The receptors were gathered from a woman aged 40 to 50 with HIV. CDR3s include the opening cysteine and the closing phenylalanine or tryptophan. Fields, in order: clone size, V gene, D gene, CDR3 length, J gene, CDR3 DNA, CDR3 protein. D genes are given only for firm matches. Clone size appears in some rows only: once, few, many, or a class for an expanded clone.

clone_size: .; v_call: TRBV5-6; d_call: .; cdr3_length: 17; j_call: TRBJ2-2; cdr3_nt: TGTGCCAGCAGCTTAGGCTTAAGGTATAAGAACACCGGGGAGCTGTTTTTT; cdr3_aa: CASSLGLRYKNTGELFF
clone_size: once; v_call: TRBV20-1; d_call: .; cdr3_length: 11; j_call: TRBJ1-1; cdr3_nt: TGCAGTGCTAGAGACAACACTGAAGCTTTCTTT; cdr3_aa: CSARDNTEAFF
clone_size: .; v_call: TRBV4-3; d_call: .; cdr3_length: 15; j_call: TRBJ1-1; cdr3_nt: TGCGCCAGCAGCCAAAATTACGGGCTGAACACTGAAGCTTTCTTT; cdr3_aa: CASSQNYGLNTEAFF
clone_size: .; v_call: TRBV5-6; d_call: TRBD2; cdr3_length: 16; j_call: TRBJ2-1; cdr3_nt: TGTGCCAGCAGCTTGGTTTTAACTAGCGGGTTCAATGAGCAGTTCTTC; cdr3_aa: CASSLVLTSGFNEQFF
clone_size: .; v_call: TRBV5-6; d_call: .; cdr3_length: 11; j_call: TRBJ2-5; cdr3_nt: TGTGCCAGCAGCTTTGCGGAGACCCAGTACTTC; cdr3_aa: CASSFAETQYF
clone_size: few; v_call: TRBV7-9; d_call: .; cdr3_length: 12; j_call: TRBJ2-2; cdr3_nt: TGTGCCAGCAGCTTAGGCGCCGGGGAGCTGTTTTTT; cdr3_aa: CASSLGAGELFF
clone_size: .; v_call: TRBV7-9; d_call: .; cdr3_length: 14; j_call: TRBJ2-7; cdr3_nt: TGTGCCAGCAGCTTAACAGGTTCCCACTACGAGCAGTACTTC; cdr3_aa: CASSLTGSHYEQYF
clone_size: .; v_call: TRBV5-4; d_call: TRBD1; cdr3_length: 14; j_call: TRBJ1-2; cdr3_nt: TGTGCCAGCAGCTCGACAGGGCGAGACTATGGCTACACCTTC; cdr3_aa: CASSSTGRDYGYTF
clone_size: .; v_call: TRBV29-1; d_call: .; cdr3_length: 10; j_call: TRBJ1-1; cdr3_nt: TGCAGCGTTAAGGGTGCAGAAGCTTTCTTT; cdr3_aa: CSVKGAEAFF
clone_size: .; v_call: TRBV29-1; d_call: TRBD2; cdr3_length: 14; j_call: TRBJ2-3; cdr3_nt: TGCAGCGTTGTACGGGACTATTACACAGATACGCAGTATTTT; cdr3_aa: CSVVRDYYTDTQYF
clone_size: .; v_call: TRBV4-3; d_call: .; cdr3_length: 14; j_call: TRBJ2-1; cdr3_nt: TGCGCCAGCAGCCAAGGGGGGGCCTACAATGAGCAGTTCTTC; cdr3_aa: CASSQGGAYNEQFF
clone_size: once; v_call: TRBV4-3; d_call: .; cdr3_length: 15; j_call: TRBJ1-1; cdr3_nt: TGCGCCAGCAGCCAAGATAGCAGCGGGACGGCTGAAGCTTTCTTT; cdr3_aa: CASSQDSSGTAEAFF
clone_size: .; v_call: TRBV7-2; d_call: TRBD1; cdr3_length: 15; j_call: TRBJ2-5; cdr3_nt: TGTGCCAGCAGCTCGAGGACAGGGGCGCAAGAGACCCAGTACTTC; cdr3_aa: CASSSRTGAQETQYF
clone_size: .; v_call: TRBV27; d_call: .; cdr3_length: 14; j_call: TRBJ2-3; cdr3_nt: TGTGCCAGCAGTATCTCCGTGACAGGCGATACGCAGTATTTT; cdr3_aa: CASSISVTGDTQYF
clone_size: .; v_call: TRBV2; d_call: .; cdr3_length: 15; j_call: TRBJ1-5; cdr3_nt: TGTGCCAGCGGTACTAGGGTTACTAGCAATCAGCCCCAGCATTTT; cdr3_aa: CASGTRVTSNQPQHF
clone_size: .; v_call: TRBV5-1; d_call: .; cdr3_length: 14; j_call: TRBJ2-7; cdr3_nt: TGCGCCAGCAGCTTGGGGCAGCTCTCCTACGAGCAGTACTTC; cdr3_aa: CASSLGQLSYEQYF
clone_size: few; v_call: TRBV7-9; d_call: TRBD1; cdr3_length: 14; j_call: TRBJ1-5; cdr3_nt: TGTGCCAGCAGCTCACAGGGGTTCGGTCAGCCCCAGCATTTT; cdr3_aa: CASSSQGFGQPQHF
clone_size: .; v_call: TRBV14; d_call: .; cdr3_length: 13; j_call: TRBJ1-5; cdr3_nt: TGTGCCAGCAGCCGGACACCTAATCAGCCCCAGCATTTT; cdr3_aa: CASSRTPNQPQHF
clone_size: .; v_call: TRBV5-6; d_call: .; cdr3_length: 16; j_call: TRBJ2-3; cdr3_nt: TGTGCCAGCACCTTCCCCGGCCGGCCCATCACAGATACGCAGTATTTT; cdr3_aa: CASTFPGRPITDTQYF
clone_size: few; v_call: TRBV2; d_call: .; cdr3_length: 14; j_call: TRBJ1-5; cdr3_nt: TGTGCCAGCAGCGACAGTTATAGCAATCAGCCCCAGCATTTT; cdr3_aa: CASSDSYSNQPQHF
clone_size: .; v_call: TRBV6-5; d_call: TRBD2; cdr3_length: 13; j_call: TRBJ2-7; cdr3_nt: TGTGCCAGCCTTTGGCGGGGGTCCTACGAGCAGTACTTC; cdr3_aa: CASLWRGSYEQYF
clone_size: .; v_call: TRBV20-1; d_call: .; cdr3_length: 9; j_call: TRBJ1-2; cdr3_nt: TGCAGTGCTAAGGATGGCTACACCTTC; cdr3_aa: CSAKDGYTF
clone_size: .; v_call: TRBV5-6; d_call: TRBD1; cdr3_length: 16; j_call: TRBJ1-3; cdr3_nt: TGTGCCAGCGAAAGAATAGGGGGACAGGGGCGAAACACCATATATTTT; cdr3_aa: CASERIGGQGRNTIYF
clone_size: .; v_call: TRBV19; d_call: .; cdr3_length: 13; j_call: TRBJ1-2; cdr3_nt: TGTGCCAGTAGCCCACGAGGGGGGTATGGCTACACCTTC; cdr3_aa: CASSPRGGYGYTF
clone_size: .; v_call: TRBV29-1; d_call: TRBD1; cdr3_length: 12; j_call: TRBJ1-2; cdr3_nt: TGCAGCGTTGAACAGGGGGCCTATGGCTACACCTTC; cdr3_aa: CSVEQGAYGYTF
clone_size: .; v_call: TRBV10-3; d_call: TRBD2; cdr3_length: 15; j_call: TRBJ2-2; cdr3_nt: TGTGCCATCAGACCGGGACTAGCGTTAGTCGGGGAGCTGTTTTTT; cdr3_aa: CAIRPGLALVGELFF
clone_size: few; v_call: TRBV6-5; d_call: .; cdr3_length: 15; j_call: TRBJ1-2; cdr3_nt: TGTGCCAGCAGCCACTCCTGGCCAGCCAACTATGGCTACACCTTC; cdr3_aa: CASSHSWPANYGYTF
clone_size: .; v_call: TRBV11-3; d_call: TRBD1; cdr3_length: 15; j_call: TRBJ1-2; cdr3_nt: TGTGCCAGCAGCCCGTCGACAGGGAGTAACTATGGCTACACCTTC; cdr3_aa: CASSPSTGSNYGYTF
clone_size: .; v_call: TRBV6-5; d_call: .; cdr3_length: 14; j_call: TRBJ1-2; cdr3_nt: TGTGCCAGCACCCCTGTTGGGACTCCCTACGGCTACACCTTC; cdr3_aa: CASTPVGTPYGYTF
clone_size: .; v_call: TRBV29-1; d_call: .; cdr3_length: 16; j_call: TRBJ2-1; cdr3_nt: TGCAGCGTTGAAGGGGGGGGCGGGGGAATAGGCAATGAGCAGTTCTTC; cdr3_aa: CSVEGGGGGIGNEQFF
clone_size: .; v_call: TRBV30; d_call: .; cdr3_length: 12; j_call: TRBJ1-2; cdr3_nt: TGTGCCTGGGATCAGGCCTACTATGGCTACACCTTC; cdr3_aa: CAWDQAYYGYTF